These 23 T cell receptor beta chains originate from one sample sequenced in a study of shared clonotypes between healthy human individuals. The method was immunoSEQ multiplex PCR; TCRdb's version includes in-frame clones alone and lacks a portion of them. The data show nearly 1,000,000 clones, about three quarters seen once. The sample consisted of memory CD4+ T cells sorted from blood. Subset denoted: CD45RA-negative fraction. These receptors were collected from a man between 18 and 29 years old in good health.

This clone has more than one count but fewer than ten. The chain combines TRBV19 with TRBJ2-5; the match to TRBD1 covers 9 bases. V shed 5 bases, J shed 6 bases, and the junction held 10 bases outside the gene matches. Per the germline V gene, CDR1 is LNHDA and CDR2 is SQIVND (reference sequence). The CDR3 contains 15 residues. The CDR3 coding sequence is TGTGCCAGTAGTCTCACAGAGACAGGGGGGAAGACCCAGTACTTC. Protein sequence: CASSLTETGGKTQYF.

This clone appeared many times. The chain employs TRBV7-2 and TRBJ2-1; D is perhaps TRBD1 (5 bases). The CDR3 is 15 residues long. V lost 5 bases, J lost 4 bases, and 15 bases lay in between. Germline values: CDR1 SGHTA, CDR2 FQGNSA. CDR3 sequence reads: CASSRGASGYNEQFF. The CDR3 DNA reads as TGTGCCAGCAGCCGTGGGGCTAGTGGGTACAATGAGCAGTTCTTC.

The rearrangement uses TRBV28 and TRBJ2-7; TRBD2 aligns across 11 bases. J gave up 5 bases and V 6 bases, and 12 bases lay outside the gene matches. The CDR3 totals 16 residues. Germline V CDR1 and CDR2: MDHEN, SYDVKM. The CDR3 reads CASSVSGGGAGHEQYF. CDR3 nucleotide sequence: TGTGCCAGCAGCGTTAGCGGGGGGGGCGCTGGCCACGAGCAGTACTTC.

V is TRBV10-1 and J is TRBJ2-3; 8 bases fit TRBD2. Germline V CDR1 and CDR2: WNHNN, SYGVQD (reference sequence). J gave up 5 bases and V 7 bases, and 8 bases lay outside the gene matches. The CDR3 loop spans 14 amino acids. CDR3 DNA: TGCGCCAGCAACCCTGGACTAGCAGGAGATACGCAGTATTTT. This gives the protein CASNPGLAGDTQYF.

The chain carries TRBV6-1 and TRBJ1-1, with a tentative D call TRBD1 (5 bases). The CDR3 is made up of 15 amino acids. CDR1 is MNHNS and CDR2 is SASEGT in the germline V gene. Trimming cost V 6 bases and J 1 base, with 15 bases left between them. The CDR3 is CASRVGGSTNTEAFF. As DNA, the CDR3 is TGTGCCAGCAGGGTGGGGGGGTCTACGAACACTGAAGCTTTCTTT.

The CDR3 DNA reads as TGTGCCAGCAGCTCGACAGGGGGCAAGTCCTACGAGCAGTACTTC. Encoded protein: CASSSTGGKSYEQYF. The gene calls are TRBV7-2 and TRBJ2-7; 10 positions agree with TRBD1. J was trimmed by 1 base and V by 4 bases; bases with no gene match: 4. Germline V lookup: CDR1 SGHTA, CDR2 FQGNSA. This CDR3 is built from 15 residues.

The rearrangement links TRBV5-1 to TRBJ2-7; D not certain. Trimming removed 4 bases from V and 0 bases from J, with 14 bases in between. Germline-derived CDR1 and CDR2 are SGHRS and YFSETQ. The CDR3 loop spans 15 amino acids. The CDR3 bases are TGCGCCAGCAGCCTCGAGTTGGGCAGCTCCTACGAGCAGTACTTC. It encodes CASSLELGSSYEQYF.

The V and J genes are TRBV7-2 and TRBJ2-5, with D tentatively TRBD2 (5 bases). Germline loops: CDR1 SGHTA, CDR2 FQGNSA. Deletions cut 2 bases from V and 5 bases from J, with 12 bases between. The CDR3 consists of 14 residues. CDR3 protein: CASSLRTLWETQYF. Here the CDR3 DNA reads TGTGCCAGCAGCTTAAGGACTCTCTGGGAGACCCAGTACTTC.

This clone showed up just once. This chain joins TRBV5-1 and TRBJ2-7, with 8 bases lining up with TRBD1. CDR3 length equals 14 residues. The germline gives CDR1 SGHRS, CDR2 YFSETQ. Trimming cost V 7 bases and J 5 bases; bases outside gene matches: 11. CDR3 DNA sequence: TGCGCCAGCGGAACCGACAGGGGTTCGGACGAGCAGTACTTC. Translated, it gives CASGTDRGSDEQYF.

Of note for this clone: The same CDR3 arises from other DNA sequences in this sample as well. This sequence joins TRBV7-9 and TRBJ2-3, with D perhaps TRBD1 (6 bases). Germline V gene sequence: CDR1 SEHNR, CDR2 FQNEAQ (reference sequence). V shed 4 bases and J shed 1 base, with 12 bases lying between them. CDR3 length: 15 amino acids. As DNA, the CDR3 is TGTGCCAGCAGCTCCGGTGGGGGCGGCACAGATACGCAGTATTTT. Translated: CASSSGGGGTDTQYF.

The chain is built from TRBV18 and TRBJ2-5; TRBD1 is a possible D gene (5 bases). The germline CDR1 and CDR2 sequences are KGHSH and LQKENI. V was shortened by 3 bases and J by 3 bases, with 14 bases between the two germline ends. The CDR3 runs to 15 residues. The DNA of the CDR3 is TGTGCCAGCTCACCCACATCAGCAGGGAAAGAGACCCAGTACTTC. Encoded protein: CASSPTSAGKETQYF.

The chain couples TRBV5-1 to TRBJ1-1; D gene unclear. Germline loops: CDR1 SGHRS, CDR2 YFSETQ. CDR3 size: 15 residues. V was clipped by 7 bases and J by 4 bases, with 20 bases between them. The chain's CDR3 is CASSFAQAGGTEAFF. The CDR3 DNA is TGCGCCAGCTCGTTTGCCCAGGCTGGCGGCACTGAAGCTTTCTTT. The whole variable domain, remainder taken from reference TRBV5-1 and TRBJ1-1, is KAGVTQTPRYLIKTRGQQVTLSCSPISGHRSVSWYQQTPGQGLQFLFEYFSETQRNKGNFPGRFSGRQFSNSRSEMNVSTLELGDSALYLCASSFAQAGGTEAFFGQGTRLTVV.

The chain carries TRBV6-4 and TRBJ2-1; tentatively, D is TRBD1 or TRBD2 (6 bases each). Trimming shortened V by 7 bases and J by 6 bases, and 25 bases separated the two germline ends. Germline-derived CDR1 and CDR2 are MRHNA and SNTAGT. This CDR3 is 17 amino acids long. The DNA of the CDR3 is TGTGCCAGCAAAATCAGTACAACAGGGAGGTCAGGCAATGAGCAGTTCTTC. Translating gives CASKISTTGRSGNEQFF.

The chain joins TRBV25-1 to TRBJ2-1; 7 positions agree with TRBD1. The CDR3 sequence is 13 residues long. The trim removed 4 bases at V and 16 bases at J, leaving 13 bases unmatched. Germline CDR1 is MGHDK and CDR2 is SYGVNS. The CDR3 bases are TGTGCCAGCAGTGCAGAGACAGGGACGAGCAATTTCTTC. The encoded protein is CASSAETGTSNFF.

This chain joins TRBV18 and TRBJ2-3; D may be TRBD1 (6 bases). V lost 1 base to trimming and J lost 3 bases, with 14 bases between them. The CDR3 totals 16 residues. Germline CDR1 is KGHSH and CDR2 is LQKENI. This CDR3 is CASSPQRTELTDTQYF. The DNA for the CDR3 is TGTGCCAGCTCACCACAAAGGACAGAACTAACAGATACGCAGTATTTT.

The CDR3 region has the DNA TGTGCCAGCAGTACGCGGACAGGCGGACCCTACAATGAGCAGTTCTTC. This codes for CASSTRTGGPYNEQFF. The rearrangement joins TRBV2 to TRBJ2-1, with TRBD1 matching 7 bases. The germline gives CDR1 SNHLY, CDR2 FYNNEI. J gave up 2 bases and V 5 bases, and 9 bases lay outside the gene matches. This CDR3 has 16 residues.

V usage is TRBV4-1 and J usage is TRBJ1-4; 7 bases are a match to TRBD1. Trimming at V came to 1 base and at J to 4 bases, leaving 3 bases not matched to a gene. Germline values: CDR1 MGHRA, CDR2 YSYEKL. The CDR3 is 15 residues long. CDR3 coding DNA: TGCGCCAGCAGCCAAGTCGGGACAGTTAATGAAAAACTGTTTTTT. Its translation is CASSQVGTVNEKLFF.

The rearrangement links TRBV10-2 to TRBJ2-6, with D possibly matching TRBD1 (5 bases). V gave up 6 bases and J gave up 0 bases, with 9 bases separating them. CDR3 length: 15 residues. Germline lookup yields CDR1 WSHSY and CDR2 SAAADI. The CDR3 loop reads CASRDTPSGANVLTF. The CDR3 DNA reads TGCGCCAGCAGGGACACACCCTCTGGGGCCAACGTCCTGACTTTC.

The chain carries TRBV4-1 and TRBJ2-2; D gene uncertain. This CDR3 contains 15 residues. Trimming shortened V by 6 bases and J by 1 base, and 12 bases separated the two germline ends. Germline CDR1 reads MGHRA; CDR2 reads YSYEKL. The CDR3 DNA follows: TGCGCCAGCAGTCCCGGGCAGCTGAACACCGGGGAGCTGTTTTTT. Translated, it gives CASSPGQLNTGELFF.

This clone was counted a single time. V and J are TRBV4-1 and TRBJ1-2; D call uncertain. Germline lookup yields CDR1 MGHRA and CDR2 YSYEKL. The CDR3 extends over 19 amino acids. V shed 0 bases and J shed 4 bases, with 24 bases lying between them. As DNA, the CDR3 is TGCGCCAGCAGCCAAGATTCCCTCCCGCCGGCCACAGCCGCCTATGGCTACACCTTC. This sequence encodes CASSQDSLPPATAAYGYTF.

On this clone itself: The sample has other DNA sequences that encode this CDR3 too. The chain links TRBV19 to TRBJ2-2; 7 bases are a match to TRBD2. The trim removed 5 bases at V and 0 bases at J, leaving 0 bases unmatched. The CDR3 spans 14 residues. The V gene's germline CDR1 is LNHDA and CDR2 SQIVND (reference sequence). The CDR3 DNA follows: TGTGCCAGTAGTCGGGGGGCGAACACCGGGGAGCTGTTTTTT. Its protein is CASSRGANTGELFF. Full variable domain (remainder filled in from reference TRBV19 and TRBJ2-2): DGGITQSPKYLFRKEGQNVTLSCEQNLNHDAMYWYRQDPGQGLRLIYYSQIVNDFQKGDIAEGYSVSREKKESFPLTVTSAQKNPTAFYLCASSRGANTGELFFGEGSRLTVL.

V is TRBV6-1 and J is TRBJ2-7; D possibly corresponds to TRBD1 (6 bases). V was pared by 4 bases and J by 6 bases, with 13 bases between. CDR3 length equals 13 residues. Germline V gives CDR1 MNHNS, CDR2 SASEGT. The DNA of the CDR3 is TGTGCCAGCAGTGCAGGGGCGGTGGGCGAGCAGTACTTC. Translation gives CASSAGAVGEQYF.

A single count supports this clone. The chain is built from TRBV11-2 and TRBJ1-2; the D gene is possibly TRBD1 (5 bases). The CDR3 has 14 amino acids. V was pared by 5 bases and J by 4 bases, with 14 bases between. Germline assignment: CDR1 SGHAT and CDR2 FQNNGV. The chain's CDR3 is CASSRIGTSYGYTF. The DNA for the CDR3 is TGTGCCAGCAGCCGAATTGGGACTTCCTATGGCTACACCTTC.